This T cell receptor beta chain was retrieved from a study of blood T cells in healthy people across ages. Findings and caveats of the study: Since the PBMCs were unsorted, naive and antigen-experienced cells could not be conclusively compared. Per million T cells, TCR beta diversity dropped roughly linearly as age increased.

A sample-barcoded 5' primer and a J-beta primer mix were used in a second PCR of roughly 7 to 11 cycles. TCRdb re-called the 5' RACE reads through MiXCR, storing one row per CDR3 protein. The data show 600,000 or so distinct CDR3 sequences, under 30% seen once. This clonotype appeared many times. Its target is not known. Trimming cost V 0 bases and J 0 bases, with 9 bases left between them. The V gene's germline CDR1 is SGHAT and CDR2 FQNNGV. The CDR3 loop spans 15 amino acids. The chain joins TRBV11-2 to TRBJ2-7; D is unclear. The sample consisted of blood. This sequence originates from an elderly woman in good health. The CDR3 DNA sequence: TGTGCCAGCAGCTTAGACACAATGAGCTCCTACGAGCAGTACTTC. This encodes CASSLDTMSSYEQYF.